These 7 T cell receptor beta chains were all obtained from the same sample, sequenced in a study of metastatic and nonmetastatic thyroid tumors. None of the patients had undergone any treatment ahead of thyroid surgery. TCRdb re-analyzed the PCR reads through MiXCR. The sample contains more than 6,000 clones, under 40% of which appear only once. Input material: adjacent normal tissue. Source of these receptors: a male donor with papillary thyroid cancer or a benign thyroid nodule (not recorded which). Some clones in this sample may be carry-over from other donors' samples.

For this clone: Sequence at one end of the junction differs from germline and may be a read error. The chain has TRBV11-2 and TRBJ2-5; tentatively, D is TRBD2 (6 bases). Germline CDR1 reads SGHAT; CDR2 reads FQNNGV. CDR3 length: 16 amino acids. The CDR3 region has the DNA TGTGCCAGCAGCTTAGAGGGCCAATTGGGCGGGGAGACTCAGTACTTC. This codes for CASSLEGQLGGETQYF.

By share, this clone ranks as large. This chain connects TRBV27 to TRBJ1-2; tentatively, D is TRBD1 (6 bases). The CDR3 extends over 14 amino acids. The V and J ends lost 5 bases and 7 bases respectively, with 17 bases between them. Germline V CDR1 and CDR2: MNHEY, SMNVEV (reference sequence). This CDR3 is CASSLTGLLGGYTF. The CDR3 nucleotides are TGTGCCAGCAGTCTTACAGGGCTTCTGGGTGGCTACACCTTC.

This clone was seen a few times. Other DNA variants within this sample encode the same CDR3. The V gene is TRBV11-2, the J gene TRBJ2-1; 9 bases fit TRBD1. The CDR3 is 16 amino acids. Trimming cost V 5 bases and J 6 bases; bases outside gene matches: 11. CDR1 and CDR2 (germline): SGHAT, FQNNGV. The CDR3 region has the DNA TGTGCCAGCAGCCTCCAGGTTACGGACAGGGGCAATGAGCAGTTCTTC. Protein product: CASSLQVTDRGNEQFF. The full variable domain, rest sourced from reference TRBV11-2 and TRBJ2-1, is EAGVAQSPRYKIIEKRQSVAFWCNPISGHATLYWYQQILGQGPKLLIQFQNNGVVDDSQLPKDRFSAERLKGVDSTLKIQPAKLEDSAVYLCASSLQVTDRGNEQFFGPGTRLTVL.

The V call is TRBV5-1, the J call TRBJ1-6, with 7 bases lining up with TRBD1. Unmatched junction bases numbered 7, after V lost 6 bases and J lost 7 bases. Germline V gives CDR1 SGHRS, CDR2 YFSETQ. The CDR3 is 14 amino acids. CDR3 nucleotides: TGCGCCAGCAAGACGACAGGGCGAAATTCACCCCTCCACTTT. As protein: CASKTTGRNSPLHF.

This chain uses TRBV20-1 with TRBJ2-2; 14 bases agree with TRBD2. Germline values: CDR1 DFQATT, CDR2 SNEGSKA (reference sequence). The junction had 6 bases not matched to a gene; V was cut back by 6 bases and J by 6 bases. The CDR3 consists of 15 residues. CDR3 loop: CSAPGLAGGPGELFF. The DNA of the CDR3 is TGCAGTGCACCCGGACTAGCGGGAGGACCCGGGGAGCTGTTTTTT.

This clone appeared many times. The DNA for the CDR3 is TGTGCCAGCAGTGAAATCGGACTAGCGGGGTTCTACGAGCAGTACTTC. As protein: CASSEIGLAGFYEQYF. J is TRBJ2-7 and V is TRBV6-1, with TRBD2 matching 12 bases. There are 16 residues in the CDR3. Trimming removed 2 bases from V and 3 bases from J; junction bases left unmatched: 5. CDR1 is MNHNS and CDR2 is SASEGT in the germline V gene.

V gene TRBV11-2 combines with J gene TRBJ1-3; D unclear. This CDR3 spans 16 amino acids. Trimming took 4 bases from V and 0 from J, leaving 13 bases between them. CDR1 is SGHAT, CDR2 FQNNGV, per germline. This CDR3 is CASSSNTVGSGNTIYF. CDR3 nucleotide sequence: TGTGCCAGCAGCTCCAACACTGTGGGCTCTGGAAACACCATATATTTT. The whole variable domain, filled in from reference TRBV11-2 and TRBJ1-3, reads EAGVAQSPRYKIIEKRQSVAFWCNPISGHATLYWYQQILGQGPKLLIQFQNNGVVDDSQLPKDRFSAERLKGVDSTLKIQPAKLEDSAVYLCASSSNTVGSGNTIYFGEGSWLTVV.